This is a list of T cell receptor beta chains from one sample in a study of cytomegalovirus exposure and HLA in healthy donors. Generated by immunoSEQ multiplex PCR, the TCRdb table keeps only in-frame clones and is missing some. The table includes 97,000 or so clones, roughly four fifths detected once. The sample comprised PBMCs. The receptors shown here come from a male donor in good health and CMV-seropositive. The CDR3 runs from the conserved cysteine through the conserved F or W. The D gene is left open where the match is weak. Not every row has a clone size; where given, it reads once, few, many or a size class.

v_gene	d_gene	len	j_gene	abundance	CDR3aa	CDR3nt
TRBV28	TRBD1	15	TRBJ1-5	.	CASSLWGQGFQPQHF	TGTGCCAGCAGTTTATGGGGACAGGGATTTCAGCCCCAGCATTTT
TRBV19	.	16	TRBJ1-2	once	CASSVPARGSNYGYTF	TGTGCCAGTAGTGTCCCCGCCCGAGGGAGCAACTATGGCTACACCTTC
TRBV28	TRBD1	16	TRBJ1-1	.	CASSLGTGGPNTEAFF	TGTGCCAGCAGTTTAGGGACAGGGGGCCCGAACACTGAAGCTTTCTTT
TRBV18	TRBD2	16	TRBJ2-7	.	CASSPLSGSLSYEQYF	TGTGCCAGCTCACCACTGAGCGGGAGTCTCTCCTACGAGCAGTACTTC
TRBV7-9	TRBD2	16	TRBJ2-7	.	CSSSLVASGSINEQYF	TGTTCCAGCAGCTTAGTTGCTAGCGGGAGTATAAACGAGCAGTACTTC
TRBV5-1	TRBD2	13	TRBJ2-1	few	CASGVAGANEQFF	TGCGCCAGCGGGGTAGCGGGAGCCAATGAGCAGTTCTTC
TRBV29-1	TRBD2	15	TRBJ2-2	.	CSVIAGVRDTGELFF	TGCAGCGTCATAGCGGGAGTTCGGGACACCGGGGAGCTGTTTTTT
TRBV18	TRBD2	15	TRBJ2-7	.	CASSLGTSGFYEQYF	TGTGCCAGCTCTCTAGGGACTAGCGGATTCTACGAGCAGTACTTC
TRBV30	.	17	TRBJ2-7	few	CAWRAKPGLQPPYEQYF	TGTGCCTGGAGAGCTAAACCGGGACTCCAGCCCCCTTACGAGCAGTACTTC
TRBV29-1	TRBD2	14	TRBJ2-7	.	CSVEESRGVDEQYF	TGCAGCGTTGAAGAGAGCCGGGGGGTCGACGAGCAGTACTTC
TRBV6-5	.	13	TRBJ1-1	.	CASRPSTNTEAFF	TGTGCCAGCAGACCTAGCACGAACACTGAAGCTTTCTTT
TRBV28	.	12	TRBJ2-7	.	CASTTSSGKQYF	TGTGCCAGCACTACATCATCGGGGAAGCAGTACTTC
TRBV5-4	TRBD2	16	TRBJ2-3	.	CASSSGTSGIEDTQYF	TGTGCCAGCAGCTCCGGGACTAGCGGGATAGAGGATACGCAGTATTTT
TRBV4-2	TRBD2	18	TRBJ2-2	.	CASSVGLAGGPGTGELFF	TGTGCCAGCAGTGTCGGACTAGCGGGAGGGCCAGGCACCGGGGAGCTGTTTTTT
TRBV27	TRBD2	16	TRBJ2-3	medium-sized	CASSPTTSGRTDTQYF	TGTGCCAGCAGTCCGACCACTAGCGGGAGGACAGATACGCAGTATTTT
TRBV7-2	TRBD2	15	TRBJ2-3	.	CASSRSGRVEDTQYF	TGTGCCAGCAGCCGTAGCGGGAGGGTTGAAGATACGCAGTATTTT
TRBV6-5	.	14	TRBJ2-7	.	CASSYSWTTYEQYF	TGTGCCAGCAGTTACTCATGGACTACCTACGAGCAGTACTTC
TRBV4-1	.	16	TRBJ2-1	.	CASSQDLAGPYNEQFF	TGCGCCAGCAGCCAAGATTTGGCGGGACCCTACAATGAGCAGTTCTTC
TRBV19	.	15	TRBJ2-3	.	CASSSPGTPGDTQYF	TGTGCCAGTAGTTCCCCAGGGACTCCCGGGGATACGCAGTATTTT
TRBV19	.	15	TRBJ1-5	.	CASSQGAPSNQPQHF	TGTGCCAGTAGTCAAGGGGCCCCTAGCAATCAGCCCCAGCATTTT
TRBV7-9	TRBD2	16	TRBJ2-1	.	CSSSPPGLAAYNEQFF	TGTTCCAGCAGCCCTCCCGGACTAGCGGCCTACAATGAGCAGTTCTTC
TRBV5-1	.	11	TRBJ2-7	once	CASSLNYEQYF	TGCGCCAGCAGCCTAAACTACGAGCAGTACTTC
TRBV6-5	TRBD1	14	TRBJ2-1	.	CASRRQGSYNEQFF	TGTGCCAGCAGGCGACAGGGCTCCTACAATGAGCAGTTCTTC
TRBV29-1	.	13	TRBJ2-1	.	CSVGATAGNEQFF	TGCAGCGTTGGAGCTACGGCAGGGAATGAGCAGTTCTTC
TRBV5-1	.	13	TRBJ2-7	.	CASSPTGMNEQYF	TGCGCCAGCAGCCCTACAGGGATGAACGAGCAGTACTTC
TRBV28	TRBD2	18	TRBJ2-5	few	CASNSLLALAGGQETQYF	TGTGCCAGCAACTCACTTTTGGCTCTAGCGGGAGGACAAGAGACCCAGTACTTC
TRBV27	TRBD1	15	TRBJ1-2	.	CASSPRTGVYYGYTF	TGTGCCAGCAGTCCACGGACAGGGGTTTACTATGGCTACACCTTC
TRBV5-1	TRBD2	16	TRBJ2-1	.	CASSRGTSGNRNEQFF	TGCGCCAGCAGCAGGGGGACTAGCGGGAACCGGAATGAGCAGTTCTTC
TRBV14	.	15	TRBJ2-7	.	CASSQVAGGRYEQYF	TGTGCCAGCAGCCAAGTGGCAGGGGGGCGCTACGAGCAGTACTTC
TRBV25-1	TRBD1	18	TRBJ2-7	.	CASSGPGTGTLNSYEQYF	TGTGCCAGCAGTGGCCCCGGGACAGGGACTTTAAACTCCTACGAGCAGTACTTC
TRBV5-1	TRBD1	13	TRBJ2-5	few	CASSLGQAETQYF	TGCGCCAGCAGCCTAGGACAGGCGGAGACCCAGTACTTC
TRBV18	.	15	TRBJ2-6	few	CASSPGRSGANVLTF	TGTGCCAGCTCACCGGGCCGCTCTGGGGCCAACGTCCTGACTTTC
TRBV7-9	TRBD1	14	TRBJ1-4	few	CASSNRDRGEKLFF	TGTGCCAGCAGCAACCGGGACAGGGGTGAAAAACTGTTTTTT
TRBV7-6	TRBD1	15	TRBJ2-7	.	CASSPGQGMVSEQYF	TGTGCCAGCAGCCCGGGACAGGGGATGGTATCCGAGCAGTACTTC
TRBV5-1	TRBD2	16	TRBJ2-1	.	CASSPGGAGGGNEQFF	TGCGCCAGCAGCCCGGGGGGAGCGGGAGGTGGCAATGAGCAGTTCTTC
TRBV2	TRBD1	14	TRBJ1-1	.	CASRTGISNTEAFF	TGTGCCAGCAGGACAGGGATTTCGAACACTGAAGCTTTCTTT
TRBV4-2	.	14	TRBJ1-5	.	CASSVGDSNQPQHF	TGTGCCAGCAGCGTCGGGGATAGCAATCAGCCCCAGCATTTT
TRBV6-6	.	13	TRBJ1-1	few	CASSPRDLAEAFF	TGTGCCAGCAGTCCCCGGGACTTAGCTGAAGCTTTCTTT
TRBV19	TRBD1	16	TRBJ1-2	.	CASSIWDRVKNYGYTF	TGTGCCAGTAGTATATGGGACAGGGTAAAGAACTATGGCTACACCTTC
TRBV5-1	.	13	TRBJ2-3	.	CASASFPTDTQYF	TGCGCCAGCGCTAGTTTCCCGACAGATACGCAGTATTTT
TRBV7-9	TRBD2	15	TRBJ2-7	.	CASSLEAGRTYEQYF	TGTGCCAGCAGCTTAGAAGCGGGGAGAACCTACGAGCAGTACTTC
TRBV28	.	14	TRBJ1-4	.	CASSSGYMREKLFF	TGTGCCAGCAGTTCAGGGTATATGAGGGAAAAACTGTTTTTT
TRBV11-2	.	13	TRBJ1-1	.	CASSLARNTEAFF	TGTGCCAGCAGCTTAGCCAGGAACACTGAAGCTTTCTTT
TRBV4-3	.	16	TRBJ2-3	.	CASSQDGRTFTDTQYF	TGCGCCAGCAGCCAAGACGGTAGGACTTTCACAGATACGCAGTATTTT
TRBV5-4	.	15	TRBJ1-2	.	CASSLEEGAGAGYTF	TGTGCCAGCAGCTTAGAGGAGGGAGCGGGGGCTGGCTACACCTTC
TRBV5-1	TRBD1	15	TRBJ1-1	.	CASSLRTGANTEAFF	TGCGCCAGCAGCCTTCGGACAGGGGCGAACACTGAAGCTTTCTTT
TRBV7-2	TRBD1	21	TRBJ1-5	few	CASSLASKDRGDVVADQPQHF	TGTGCCAGCAGCTTAGCTTCGAAAGACAGGGGAGATGTGGTCGCCGATCAGCCCCAGCATTTT